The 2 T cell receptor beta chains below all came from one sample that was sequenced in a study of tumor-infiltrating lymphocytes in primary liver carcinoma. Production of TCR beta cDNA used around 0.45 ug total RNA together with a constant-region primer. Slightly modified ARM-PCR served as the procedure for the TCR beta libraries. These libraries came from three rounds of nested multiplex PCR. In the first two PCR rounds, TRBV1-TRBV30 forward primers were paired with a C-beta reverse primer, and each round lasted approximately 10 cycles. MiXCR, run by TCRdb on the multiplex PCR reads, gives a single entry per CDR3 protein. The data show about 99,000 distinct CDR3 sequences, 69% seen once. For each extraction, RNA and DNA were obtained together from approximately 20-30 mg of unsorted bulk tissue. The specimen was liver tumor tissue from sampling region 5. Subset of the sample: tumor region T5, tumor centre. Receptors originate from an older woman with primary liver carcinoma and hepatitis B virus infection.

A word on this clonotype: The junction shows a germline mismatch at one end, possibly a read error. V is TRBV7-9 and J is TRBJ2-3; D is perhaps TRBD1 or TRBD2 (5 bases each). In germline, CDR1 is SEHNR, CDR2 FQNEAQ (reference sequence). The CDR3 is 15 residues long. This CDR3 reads CASRPGPPHTDKQYF. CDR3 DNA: TGTGCCAGCAGACCGGGACCCCCGCACACAGATAAGCAGTATTTT.

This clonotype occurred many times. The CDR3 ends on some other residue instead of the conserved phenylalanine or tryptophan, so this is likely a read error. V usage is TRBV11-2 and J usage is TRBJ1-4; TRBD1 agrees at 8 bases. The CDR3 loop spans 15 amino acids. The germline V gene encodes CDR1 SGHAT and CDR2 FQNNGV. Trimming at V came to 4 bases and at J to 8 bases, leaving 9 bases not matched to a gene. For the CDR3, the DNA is TGTGCCAGCAGCTGGGGGGACAGGAGGACGGAAAAACTGTTTCTT. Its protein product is CASSWGDRRTEKLFL.